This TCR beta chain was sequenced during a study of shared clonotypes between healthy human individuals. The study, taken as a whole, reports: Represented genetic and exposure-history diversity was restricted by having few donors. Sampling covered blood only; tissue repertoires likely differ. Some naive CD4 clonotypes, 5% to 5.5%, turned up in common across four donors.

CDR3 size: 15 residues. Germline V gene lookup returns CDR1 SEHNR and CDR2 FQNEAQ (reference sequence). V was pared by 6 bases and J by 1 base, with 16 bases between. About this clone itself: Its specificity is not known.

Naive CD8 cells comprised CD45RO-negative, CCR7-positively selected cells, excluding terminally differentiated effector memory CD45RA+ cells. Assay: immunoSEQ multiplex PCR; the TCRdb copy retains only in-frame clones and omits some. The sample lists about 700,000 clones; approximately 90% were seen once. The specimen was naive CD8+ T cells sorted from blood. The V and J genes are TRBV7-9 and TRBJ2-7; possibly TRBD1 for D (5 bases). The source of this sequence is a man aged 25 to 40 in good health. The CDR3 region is CASSLTDSLSYEQYF. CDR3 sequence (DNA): TGTGCCAGCAGTCTAACCGACAGCCTATCCTACGAGCAGTACTTC.